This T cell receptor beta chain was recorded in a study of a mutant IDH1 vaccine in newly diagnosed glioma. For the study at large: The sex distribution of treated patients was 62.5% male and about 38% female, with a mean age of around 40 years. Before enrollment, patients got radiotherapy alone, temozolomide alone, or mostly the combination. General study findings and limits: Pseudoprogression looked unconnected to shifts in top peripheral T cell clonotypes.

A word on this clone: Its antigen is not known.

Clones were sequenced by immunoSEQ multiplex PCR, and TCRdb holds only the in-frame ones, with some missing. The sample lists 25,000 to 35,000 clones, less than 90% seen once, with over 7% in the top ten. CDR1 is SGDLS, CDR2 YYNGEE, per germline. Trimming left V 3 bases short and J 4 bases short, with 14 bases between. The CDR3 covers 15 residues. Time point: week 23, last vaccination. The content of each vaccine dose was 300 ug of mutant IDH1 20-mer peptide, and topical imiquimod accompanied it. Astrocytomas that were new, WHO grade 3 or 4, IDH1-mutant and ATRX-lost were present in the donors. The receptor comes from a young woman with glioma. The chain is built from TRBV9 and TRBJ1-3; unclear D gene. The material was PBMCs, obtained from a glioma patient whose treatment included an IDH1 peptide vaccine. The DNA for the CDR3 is TGTGCCAGCAGCGAGGAGCTCTCCATCGGAAACACCATATATTTT. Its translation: CASSEELSIGNTIYF.